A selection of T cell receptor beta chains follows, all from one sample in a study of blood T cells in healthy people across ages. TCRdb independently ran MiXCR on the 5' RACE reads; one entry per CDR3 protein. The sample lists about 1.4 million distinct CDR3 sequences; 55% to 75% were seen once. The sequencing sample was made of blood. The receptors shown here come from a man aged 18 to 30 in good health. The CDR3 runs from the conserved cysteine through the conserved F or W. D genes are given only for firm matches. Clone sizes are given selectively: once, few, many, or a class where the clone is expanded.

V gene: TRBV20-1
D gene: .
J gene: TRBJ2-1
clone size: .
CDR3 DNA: TGCAGTGCCGCCCCCCGGTTCGGTGAGCAGTTCTTC
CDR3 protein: CSAAPRFGEQFF

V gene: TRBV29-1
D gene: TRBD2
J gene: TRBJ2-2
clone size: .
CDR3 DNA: TGCAGCGTTACCGGACTAGCGGGAGGCACCGGGGAGCTGTTTTTT
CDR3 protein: CSVTGLAGGTGELFF

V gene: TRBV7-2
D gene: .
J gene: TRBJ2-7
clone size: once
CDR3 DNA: TGTGCCAGCAGCTTAGATCCGGGATACCCCTACGAGCAGTACTTC
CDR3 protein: CASSLDPGYPYEQYF

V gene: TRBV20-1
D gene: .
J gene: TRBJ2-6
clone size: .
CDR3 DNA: TGCAGTGGGACGAGCACTATTAGAATTGGGGCCAACGTCCTGACTTTC
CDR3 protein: CSGTSTIRIGANVLTF

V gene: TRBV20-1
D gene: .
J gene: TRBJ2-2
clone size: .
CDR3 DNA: TGCAGTGTAGGGGGGGCGATACCCGCGAACACCGGGGAGCTGTTTTTT
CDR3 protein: CSVGGAIPANTGELFF

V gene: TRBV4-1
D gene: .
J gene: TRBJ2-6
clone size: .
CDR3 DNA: TGCGCCACCTCCGGGACTCCTGGGGCCAACGTCCTGACTTTC
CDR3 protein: CATSGTPGANVLTF

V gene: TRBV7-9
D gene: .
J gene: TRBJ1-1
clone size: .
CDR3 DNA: TGTGCCAGCAGCTTGGTGAGGGACGGTCACACTGAAGCTTTCTTT
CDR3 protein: CASSLVRDGHTEAFF

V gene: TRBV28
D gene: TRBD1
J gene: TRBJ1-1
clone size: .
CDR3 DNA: TGTGCCAGCAATTTCCTGGGACAGGGGAACACTGAAGCTTTCTTT
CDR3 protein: CASNFLGQGNTEAFF

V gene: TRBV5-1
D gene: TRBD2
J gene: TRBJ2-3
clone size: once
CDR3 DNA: TGCGCCAGCAGCCCGGGGACTAGCGGGAGGGTCCCAGATACGCAGTATTTT
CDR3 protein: CASSPGTSGRVPDTQYF

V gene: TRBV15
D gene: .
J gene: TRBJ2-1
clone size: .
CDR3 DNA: TGTGCCACCAGCAGACCCGGGACCGCCAACAATGAGCAGTTCTTC
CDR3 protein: CATSRPGTANNEQFF

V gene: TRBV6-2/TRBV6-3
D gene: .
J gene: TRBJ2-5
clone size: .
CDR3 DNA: TGTGCCAGCAGACCCGGAATTGTCTGGGAGACCCAGTACTTC
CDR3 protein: CASRPGIVWETQYF

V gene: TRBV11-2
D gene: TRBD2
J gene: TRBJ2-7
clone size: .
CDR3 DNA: TGTGCCAGCAGCCCAGAGGCGGGAGCCTACAAGCAGTACTTC
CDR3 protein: CASSPEAGAYKQYF

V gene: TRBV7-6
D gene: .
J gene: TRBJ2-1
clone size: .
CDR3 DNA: TGTGCCAGCAGCTTACCCGGGTCGAGCACGGTTGAGCAGTTCTTC
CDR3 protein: CASSLPGSSTVEQFF

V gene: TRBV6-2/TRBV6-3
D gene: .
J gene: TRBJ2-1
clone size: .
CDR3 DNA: TGTGCCAGTCGACCTAGCCTTAGCTCCTACAATGAGCAGTTCTTC
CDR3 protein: CASRPSLSSYNEQFF

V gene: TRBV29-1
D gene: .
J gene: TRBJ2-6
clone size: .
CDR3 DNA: TGCAGCGTTGAATGGGGGGCCGGATCTGGGGCCAACGTCCTGACTTTC
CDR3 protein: CSVEWGAGSGANVLTF

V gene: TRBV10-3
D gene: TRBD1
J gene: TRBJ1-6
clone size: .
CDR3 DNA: TGTGCCATCAGGGGGACAGGGGATAATTCACCCCTCCACTTT
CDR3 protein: CAIRGTGDNSPLHF

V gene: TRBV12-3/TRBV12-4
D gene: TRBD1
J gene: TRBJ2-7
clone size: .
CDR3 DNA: TGTGCCAGCAGACAAACCGGACAGGGTTACGAGCAGTACTTC
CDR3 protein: CASRQTGQGYEQYF

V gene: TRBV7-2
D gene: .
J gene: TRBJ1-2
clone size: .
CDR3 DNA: TGTGCCAGCAGCCTACAAGCCGGGACGTCTTATGGCTACACCTTC
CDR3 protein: CASSLQAGTSYGYTF

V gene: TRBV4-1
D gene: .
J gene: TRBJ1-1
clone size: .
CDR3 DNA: TGCGCCAGCAGCCAAGGTCAGAAGTTGGGCACTGAAGCTTTCTTT
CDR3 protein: CASSQGQKLGTEAFF

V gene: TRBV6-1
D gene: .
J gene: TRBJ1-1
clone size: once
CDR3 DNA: TGTGCCAGCAGCGCGACGGCCCGGACTGAAGCTTTCTTT
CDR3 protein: CASSATARTEAFF

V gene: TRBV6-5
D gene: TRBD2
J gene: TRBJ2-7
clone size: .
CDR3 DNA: TGTGCCAGCACCGATACTAGCGGGGTCTCCTACGAGCAGTACTTC
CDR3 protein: CASTDTSGVSYEQYF

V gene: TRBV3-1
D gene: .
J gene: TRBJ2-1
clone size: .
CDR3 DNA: TGTGCCAGCAGCCAAGCGGGCCGACCGTTTGAGCAGTTCTTC
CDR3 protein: CASSQAGRPFEQFF

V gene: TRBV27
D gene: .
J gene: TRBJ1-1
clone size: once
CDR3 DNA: TGTGCCAGCCGTCGAGGGGGGGAAGCTTTCTTT
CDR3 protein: CASRRGGEAFF

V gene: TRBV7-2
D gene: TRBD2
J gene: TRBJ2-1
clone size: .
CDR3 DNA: TGTGCCAGCAGCTTATGGCGGGGGGGCCATGAGCAGTTCTTC
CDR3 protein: CASSLWRGGHEQFF

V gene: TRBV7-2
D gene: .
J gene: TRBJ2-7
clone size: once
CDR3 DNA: TGTGCCAGCAGCTCCTGGGTGGGAGGGGGCGCGACCGAGCAGTACTTC
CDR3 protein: CASSSWVGGGATEQYF

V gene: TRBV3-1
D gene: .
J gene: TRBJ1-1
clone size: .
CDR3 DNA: TGTGCCAGCAGCCCGGGACGGGTTGAAGCTTTCTTT
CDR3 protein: CASSPGRVEAFF

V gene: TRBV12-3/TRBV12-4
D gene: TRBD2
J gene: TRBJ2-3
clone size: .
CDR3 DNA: TGTGCCAGCAGTTTCAGCGGGACCGCAGATACGCAGTATTTT
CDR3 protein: CASSFSGTADTQYF

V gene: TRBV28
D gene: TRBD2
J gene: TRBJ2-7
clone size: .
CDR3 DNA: TGTGCCAGCAGTGGGGGACTAGCGGGAGACTACGAGCAGTACTTC
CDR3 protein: CASSGGLAGDYEQYF

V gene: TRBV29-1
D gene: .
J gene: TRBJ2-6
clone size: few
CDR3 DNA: TGCAGCGTTGATAACAGTGAGTTCTCTGGGGCCAACGTCCTGACTTTC
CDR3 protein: CSVDNSEFSGANVLTF